This T cell receptor (beta chain) originates from a study of cytomegalovirus exposure and HLA in healthy donors. Findings and limits, study-wide: Being productive about 90% or about 30% of the time was typical of most TCR beta V segments in an earlier analysis.

CDR1 SGHRS and CDR2 YFSETQ come from the germline V gene. The length of the CDR3 is 13 residues. Turning to this clone: The target antigen is unknown. Germline and junction disagree at one end, which may indicate a read error.

With 60 Vbeta and 13 Jbeta primers, the PCR was carried out. Libraries were prepared by immunoSEQ multiplex PCR; TCRdb keeps only in-frame clonotypes and omits some of them. The sample consists of about 160,000 clones, 68% of them appearing once. The V gene is TRBV5-1, the J gene TRBJ1-2; 7 bases agree with TRBD1. Sequences were obtained from PBMCs. This TCR was sampled from a woman between 35 and 50 years old in good health and CMV-seropositive. The CDR3 is CASSLRGFRGYPF. CDR3 nucleotide sequence: TGCGCCAGCAGCCTCAGGGGGTTCCGTGGCTACCCCTTC.